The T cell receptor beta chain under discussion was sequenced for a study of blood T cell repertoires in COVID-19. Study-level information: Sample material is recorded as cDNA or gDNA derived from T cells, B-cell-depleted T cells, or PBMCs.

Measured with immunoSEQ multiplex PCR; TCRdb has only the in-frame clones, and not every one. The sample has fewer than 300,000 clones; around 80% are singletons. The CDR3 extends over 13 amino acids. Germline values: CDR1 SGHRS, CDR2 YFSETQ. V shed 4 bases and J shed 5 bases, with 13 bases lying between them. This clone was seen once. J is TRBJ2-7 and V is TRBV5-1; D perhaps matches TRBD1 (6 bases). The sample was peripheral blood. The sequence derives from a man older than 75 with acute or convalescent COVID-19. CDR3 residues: CASSAPRGNEQYF. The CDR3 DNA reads TGCGCCAGCAGCGCGCCGAGGGGGAACGAGCAGTACTTC.